This TCR beta chain was recorded in a study of response to subunit inactivated influenza vaccine. Regarding the study as a whole: Every seasonal influenza vaccination brings in few new T cells, the authors suggested.

On this clonotype itself: Its antigen remains unidentified.

TCRdb re-analysed the RT-PCR reads in MiXCR, keeping a single row per CDR3 protein. The sample holds 550,000 to 800,000 distinct CDR3 sequences, around 16% seen once. The receptor was derived from a middle-aged man who received an inactivated influenza vaccine. This material consisted of PBMCs from blood, taken approximately 12 days after vaccination.

The CDR3, as DNA: TGTGCCAGCAGTATCAGGGGCACTGGGGCCAACGTCCTGACTTTC. This codes for CASSIRGTGANVLTF. J is TRBJ2-6 and V is TRBV5-6, with TRBD1 as a possible D gene (6 bases). The CDR3 is made up of 15 amino acids. From germline, CDR1 is SGHDT and CDR2 YYEEEE. The V gene lost 5 bases and the J gene lost 2 bases, with 11 bases spanning the gap.